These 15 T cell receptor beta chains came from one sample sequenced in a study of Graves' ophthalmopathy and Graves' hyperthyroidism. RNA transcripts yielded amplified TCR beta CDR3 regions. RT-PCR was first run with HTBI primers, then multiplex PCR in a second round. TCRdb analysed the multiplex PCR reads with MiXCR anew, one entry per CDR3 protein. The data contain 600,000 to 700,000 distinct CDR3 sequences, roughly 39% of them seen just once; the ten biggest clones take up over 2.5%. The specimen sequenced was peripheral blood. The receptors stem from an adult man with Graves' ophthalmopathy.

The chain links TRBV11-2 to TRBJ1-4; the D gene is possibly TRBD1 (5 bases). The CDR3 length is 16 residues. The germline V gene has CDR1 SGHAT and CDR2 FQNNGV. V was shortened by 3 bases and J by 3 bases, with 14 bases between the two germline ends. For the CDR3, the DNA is TGTGCCAGCAGCTTGGCAGGTTGGGGCTCTAATGAAAAACTGTTTTTT. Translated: CASSLAGWGSNEKLFF.

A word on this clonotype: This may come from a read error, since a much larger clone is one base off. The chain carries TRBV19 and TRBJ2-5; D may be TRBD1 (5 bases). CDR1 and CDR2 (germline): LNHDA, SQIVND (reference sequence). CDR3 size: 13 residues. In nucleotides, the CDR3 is TGTGCCAATAGTGAGACAGTTCAAGAGACCCAGTACTTC. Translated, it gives CANSETVQETQYF.

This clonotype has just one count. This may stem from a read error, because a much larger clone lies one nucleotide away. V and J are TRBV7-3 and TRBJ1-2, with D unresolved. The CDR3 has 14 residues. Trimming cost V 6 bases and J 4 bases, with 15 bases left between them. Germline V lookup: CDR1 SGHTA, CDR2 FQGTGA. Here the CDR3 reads CASSYVQPPYGYTF. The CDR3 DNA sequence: TGTGCCAGCAGTTACGTCCAGCCCCCCTATGGCTACACCTTC.

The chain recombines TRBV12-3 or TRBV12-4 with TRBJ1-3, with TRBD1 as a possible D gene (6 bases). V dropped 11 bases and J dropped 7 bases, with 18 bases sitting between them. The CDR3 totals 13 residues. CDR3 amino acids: CAHRAHETNTIYF. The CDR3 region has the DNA TGTGCCCACAGGGCTCATGAAACGAACACCATATATTTT.

The CDR3 here is CASSPGRQGTQETQYF. The CDR3 DNA follows: TGTGCCAGCTCACCTGGGCGACAGGGTACCCAAGAGACCCAGTACTTC. The chain combines TRBV24-1 with TRBJ2-5; 7 bases match TRBD1. Germline CDR1 and CDR2: KGHDR and SFDVKD. The CDR3 length is 16 residues. Trimming cost V 11 bases and J 1 base; bases outside gene matches: 15.

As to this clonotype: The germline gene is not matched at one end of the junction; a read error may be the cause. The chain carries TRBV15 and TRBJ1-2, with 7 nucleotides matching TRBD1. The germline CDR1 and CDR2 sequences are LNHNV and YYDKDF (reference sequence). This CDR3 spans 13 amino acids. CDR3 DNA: TGTGCCACCAGCAGAGAGAAAGGGGGCCCTACTCGCTTC. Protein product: CATSREKGGPTRF.

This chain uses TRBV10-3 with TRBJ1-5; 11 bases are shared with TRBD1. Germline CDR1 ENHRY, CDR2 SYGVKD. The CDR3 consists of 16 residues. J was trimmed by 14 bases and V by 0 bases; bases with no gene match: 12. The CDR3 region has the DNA TGTGCCATCAGTGAGTCCTCCGGGGACAGGGGGGTGTACGAGCATTTT. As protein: CAISESSGDRGVYEHF.

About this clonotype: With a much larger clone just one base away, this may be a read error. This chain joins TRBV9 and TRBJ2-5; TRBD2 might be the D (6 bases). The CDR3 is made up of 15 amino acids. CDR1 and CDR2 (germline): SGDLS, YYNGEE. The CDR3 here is CAGSVEGRDWETQYF. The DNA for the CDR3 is TGTGCCGGCAGCGTAGAGGGCAGGGACTGGGAGACCCAGTACTTC.

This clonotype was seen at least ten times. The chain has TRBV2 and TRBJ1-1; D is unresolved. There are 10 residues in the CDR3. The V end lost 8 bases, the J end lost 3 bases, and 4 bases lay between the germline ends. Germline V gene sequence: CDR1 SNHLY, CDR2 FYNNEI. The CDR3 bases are TGTGCCAGCTCCCACACTGAAGCTTTCTTT. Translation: CASSHTEAFF. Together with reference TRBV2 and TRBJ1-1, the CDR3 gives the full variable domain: EPEVTQTPSHQVTQMGQEVILRCVPISNHLYFYWYRQILGQKVEFLVSFYNNEISEKSEIFDDQFSVERPDGSNFTLKIRSTKLEDSAMYFCASSHTEAFFGQGTRLTVV.

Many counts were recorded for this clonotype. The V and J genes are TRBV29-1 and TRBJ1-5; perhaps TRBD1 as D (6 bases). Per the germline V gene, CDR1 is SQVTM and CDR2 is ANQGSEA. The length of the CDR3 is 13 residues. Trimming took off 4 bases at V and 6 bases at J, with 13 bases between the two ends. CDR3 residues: CSVAQGMAQPQHF. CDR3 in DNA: TGCAGCGTTGCCCAGGGGATGGCTCAGCCCCAGCATTTT.

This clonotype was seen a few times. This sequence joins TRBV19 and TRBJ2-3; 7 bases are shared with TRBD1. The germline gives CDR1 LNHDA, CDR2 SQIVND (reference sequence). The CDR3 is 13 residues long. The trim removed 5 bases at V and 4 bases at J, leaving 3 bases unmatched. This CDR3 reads CASSSGQADTQYF. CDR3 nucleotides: TGTGCCAGTAGTTCTGGACAGGCAGATACGCAGTATTTT. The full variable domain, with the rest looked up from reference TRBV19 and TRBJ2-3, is DGGITQSPKYLFRKEGQNVTLSCEQNLNHDAMYWYRQDPGQGLRLIYYSQIVNDFQKGDIAEGYSVSREKKESFPLTVTSAQKNPTAFYLCASSSGQADTQYFGPGTRLTVL.

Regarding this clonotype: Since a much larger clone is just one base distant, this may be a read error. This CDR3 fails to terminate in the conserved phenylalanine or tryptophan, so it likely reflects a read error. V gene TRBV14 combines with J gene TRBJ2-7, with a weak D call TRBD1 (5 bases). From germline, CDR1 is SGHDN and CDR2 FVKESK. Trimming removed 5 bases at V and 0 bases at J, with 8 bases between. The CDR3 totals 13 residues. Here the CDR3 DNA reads TGTGCCAGCAGCGAGGACACCTCCTACGAGCAGTACTGC. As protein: CASSEDTSYEQYC.

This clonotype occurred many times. This CDR3 is CASSWSDRDTEAFF. The DNA of the CDR3 is TGTGCCAGCAGCTGGAGTGACAGGGACACTGAAGCTTTCTTT. The chain joins TRBV7-2 to TRBJ1-1, with 7 bases aligning to TRBD1. The J segment lost 3 bases and the V segment lost 4 bases, leaving 5 bases of the junction unmatched. The CDR3 loop spans 14 amino acids. The germline V gene encodes CDR1 SGHTA and CDR2 FQGNSA.

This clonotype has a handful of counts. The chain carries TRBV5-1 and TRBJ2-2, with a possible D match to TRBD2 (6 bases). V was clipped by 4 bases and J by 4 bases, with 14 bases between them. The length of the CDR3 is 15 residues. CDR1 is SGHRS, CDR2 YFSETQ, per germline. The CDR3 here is CASSINYGGTGELFF. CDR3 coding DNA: TGCGCCAGCAGCATTAACTACGGGGGCACCGGGGAGCTGTTTTTT. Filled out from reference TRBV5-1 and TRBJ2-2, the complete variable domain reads KAGVTQTPRYLIKTRGQQVTLSCSPISGHRSVSWYQQTPGQGLQFLFEYFSETQRNKGNFPGRFSGRQFSNSRSEMNVSTLELGDSALYLCASSINYGGTGELFFGEGSRLTVL.

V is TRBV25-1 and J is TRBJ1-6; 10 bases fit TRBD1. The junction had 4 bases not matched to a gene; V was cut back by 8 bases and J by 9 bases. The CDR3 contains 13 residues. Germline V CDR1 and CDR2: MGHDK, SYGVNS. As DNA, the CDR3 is TGTGCCAGCGGGACAGGGGTTCGTTCACCCCTCCACTTT. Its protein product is CASGTGVRSPLHF. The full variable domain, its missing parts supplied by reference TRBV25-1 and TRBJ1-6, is EADIYQTPRYLVIGTGKKITLECSQTMGHDKMYWYQQDPGMELHLIHYSYGVNSTEKGDLSSESTVSRIRTEHFPLTLESARPSHTSQYLCASGTGVRSPLHFGNGTRLTVT.